The 13 T cell receptor beta chains listed next were all sequenced from one sample in a study of CD8 T cells in ankylosing spondylitis. MiXCR was run by TCRdb on the 5' RACE reads, yielding one entry per CDR3 protein. The profile covers roughly 140,000 distinct CDR3 sequences, with 40% to 50% appearing a single time and around 15% taken by the ten largest. Sequencing was done on a sample of synovial fluid, either unsorted or a sorted T cell fraction (not recorded which). All receptors derive from a male donor with ankylosing spondylitis.

CDR3 coding DNA: TGCGCCAGCAGCTTTTACCACAGGTCCCGATGGGCCAACGTCCTGACTTTC. Protein: CASSFYHRSRWANVLTF. V is TRBV5-1 and J is TRBJ2-6, with D possibly TRBD1 on 5 matching bases. The CDR3 has 17 amino acids. The V gene's germline CDR1 is SGHRS and CDR2 YFSETQ. V lost 2 bases and J 5 bases, leaving 17 bases between the germline ends.

This clonotype was counted a single time. This chain links TRBV6-5 with TRBJ2-7; 7 nucleotides line up with TRBD2. Germline V gene data show CDR1 as MNHEY and CDR2 as SVGAGI. V lost 6 bases to trimming and J lost 6 bases; unmatched junction nucleotides: 11. CDR3 length: 14 residues. The CDR3 DNA follows: TGTGCCAGCAGATACCGGGACTATGCACCCGAGCAGTACTTC. It specifies CASRYRDYAPEQYF.

This clonotype turned up a few times. This chain links TRBV15 with TRBJ2-1; D remains ambiguous. V was pared by 5 bases and J by 4 bases, with 6 bases between. There are 12 residues in the CDR3. Germline CDR1 reads LNHNV; CDR2 reads YYDKDF (reference sequence). The CDR3 sequence is CATSVNYNEQFF. CDR3 sequence (DNA): TGTGCCACCAGCGTGAATTACAATGAGCAGTTCTTC.

V is TRBV7-8 and J is TRBJ2-7, with 10 bases that match TRBD1. Germline V lookup: CDR1 SGHVS, CDR2 FQNEAQ. Germline trimming cut 4 bases from V and 4 bases from J; bases unmatched to any gene: 4. The CDR3 is made up of 14 amino acids. The CDR3 protein is CASSWTGGPYEQYF. The CDR3 DNA reads as TGTGCCAGCAGCTGGACAGGGGGTCCATACGAGCAGTACTTC.

V gene TRBV12-3 or TRBV12-4 combines with J gene TRBJ2-7, with 9 bases lining up with TRBD1. Trimming took 1 base from V and 2 from J; bases not matched to a gene: 3. The CDR3 length is 15 residues. The CDR3 sequence: CASSLGGQGPYEQYF. The DNA for the CDR3 is TGTGCCAGCAGTTTAGGGGGACAGGGCCCCTACGAGCAGTACTTC.

This clonotype was recorded a few times. This chain joins TRBV29-1 and TRBJ2-1; TRBD1 aligns across 10 bases. The CDR3 length is 15 residues. Germline assignment: CDR1 SQVTM and CDR2 ANQGSEA. J was trimmed by 7 bases and V by 5 bases; bases with no gene match: 11. The DNA of the CDR3 is TGCAGCGTTCTGGAGGGACAGGGGATTTTAAATGAGCAGTTCTTC. This sequence encodes CSVLEGQGILNEQFF.

This clonotype was counted a few times. The chain recombines TRBV10-3 with TRBJ2-1; 10 nucleotides align to TRBD2. Looked up from germline, CDR1 is ENHRY and CDR2 is SYGVKD. V lost 2 bases, J lost 3 bases, and 1 base stayed unmatched. The CDR3 length is 15 residues. CDR3 amino acids: CAISEGLADYNEQFF. DNA for the CDR3: TGTGCCATCAGTGAGGGACTAGCGGACTACAATGAGCAGTTCTTC.

The chain employs TRBV15 and TRBJ1-5; possible D gene TRBD1, 6 bases. Trimming cost V 2 bases and J 0 bases, with 17 bases left between them. The CDR3 spans 18 residues. CDR1 is LNHNV and CDR2 is YYDKDF in the germline V gene (reference sequence). The CDR3 loop is CATSRREGVRASNQPQHF. In DNA, the CDR3 is TGTGCCACCAGCAGACGCGAGGGGGTTAGGGCTAGCAATCAGCCCCAGCATTTT.

This chain uses TRBV7-9 with TRBJ2-7; weak D call: TRBD2 (6 bases). The CDR3 consists of 16 residues. The germline V gene encodes CDR1 SEHNR and CDR2 FQNEAQ (reference sequence). V shed 5 bases and J shed 7 bases, with 24 bases lying between them. In DNA form, the CDR3 reads TGTGCCAGCAGCCATCCGTGGGGGACTCCAGTAGGAGAGCAGTACTTC. Translating it yields CASSHPWGTPVGEQYF.

This clonotype has more than one count but fewer than ten. V gene TRBV11-1 combines with J gene TRBJ2-1, with 7 bases matching TRBD2. CDR3 length equals 19 residues. Germline V lookup: CDR1 SGHAT, CDR2 FQDESV (reference sequence). After removal of 2 bases from V and 10 bases from J, the junction contained 23 bases not matched to a gene. In DNA form, the CDR3 reads TGTGCCAGCAGCTTAAAAGCCGGAGGACTAGGGGCCCCTGGGATGGAGCAGTTCTTC. Its protein is CASSLKAGGLGAPGMEQFF. The complete variable domain, with remaining parts taken from reference TRBV11-1 and TRBJ2-1, reads EAEVAQSPRYKITEKSQAVAFWCDPISGHATLYWYRQILGQGPELLVQFQDESVVDDSQLPKDRFSAERLKGVDSTLKIQPAELGDSAMYLCASSLKAGGLGAPGMEQFFGPGTRLTVL.

The genes are TRBV12-3 or TRBV12-4 and TRBJ1-2, with D unresolved. This CDR3 region has 15 residues. V was cut by 7 bases and J by 7 bases, with 22 bases left in between. In nucleotides, the CDR3 is TGTGCCAGCACCCGCCAGATGGTTTCTACGGTTGGCTACACCTTC. Encoded protein: CASTRQMVSTVGYTF.

This clonotype was counted a few times. The V call is TRBV24-1, the J call TRBJ2-3; TRBD2 agrees at 12 bases. V lost 4 bases to trimming and J lost 0 bases; unmatched junction nucleotides: 7. Germline V gives CDR1 KGHDR, CDR2 SFDVKD. CDR3 length: 18 residues. The CDR3 reads CATSDPPGTSGSTDTQYF. In DNA form, the CDR3 reads TGTGCCACCAGTGACCCACCCGGGACTAGCGGGAGCACAGATACGCAGTATTTT.

The gene calls are TRBV28 and TRBJ2-2; TRBD1 aligns across 7 bases. The junction had 4 bases not matched to a gene; V was cut back by 3 bases and J by 0 bases. The CDR3 length is 16 residues. Germline lookup yields CDR1 MDHEN and CDR2 SYDVKM. CDR3 sequence (DNA): TGTGCCAGCAGTTTTGAGGGGACAGCGAACACCGGGGAGCTGTTTTTT. This gives the protein CASSFEGTANTGELFF.